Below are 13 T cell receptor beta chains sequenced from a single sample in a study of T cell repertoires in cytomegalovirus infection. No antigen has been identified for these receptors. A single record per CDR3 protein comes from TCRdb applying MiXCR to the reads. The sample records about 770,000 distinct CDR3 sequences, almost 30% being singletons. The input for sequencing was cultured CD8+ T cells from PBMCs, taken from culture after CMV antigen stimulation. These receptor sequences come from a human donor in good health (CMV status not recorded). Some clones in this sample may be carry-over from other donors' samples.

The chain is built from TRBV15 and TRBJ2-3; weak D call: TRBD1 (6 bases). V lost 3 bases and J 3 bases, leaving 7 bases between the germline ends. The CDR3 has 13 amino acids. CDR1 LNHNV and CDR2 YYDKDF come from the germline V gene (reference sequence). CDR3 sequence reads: CATSSTGTDTQYF. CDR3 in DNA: TGTGCCACCAGCAGTACAGGGACAGATACGCAGTATTTT.

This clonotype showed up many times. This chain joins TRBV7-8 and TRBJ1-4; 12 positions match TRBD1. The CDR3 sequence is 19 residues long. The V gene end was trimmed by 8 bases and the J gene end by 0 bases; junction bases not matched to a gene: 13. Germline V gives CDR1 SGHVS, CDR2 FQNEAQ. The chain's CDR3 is CASQISGQGALATNEKLFF. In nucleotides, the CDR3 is TGTGCCAGCCAAATCTCGGGACAGGGGGCTCTTGCAACTAATGAAAAACTGTTTTTT.

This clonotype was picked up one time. The CDR3 bases are TGTGCCAGCAGCCAAGGAGTCCTGGGAGGGGAGACCCAGTACTTC. It yields the protein CASSQGVLGGETQYF. The chain is built from TRBV14 and TRBJ2-5; 7 bases match TRBD2. Germline CDR1 is SGHDN and CDR2 is FVKESK. V shed 1 base and J 5 bases; nucleotides not matched to a gene: 7. CDR3 length equals 15 residues.

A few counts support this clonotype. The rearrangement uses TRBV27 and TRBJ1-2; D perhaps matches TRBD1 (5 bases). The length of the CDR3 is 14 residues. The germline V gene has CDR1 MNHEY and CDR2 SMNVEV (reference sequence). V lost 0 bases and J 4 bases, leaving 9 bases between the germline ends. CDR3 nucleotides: TGTGCCAGCAGTTTATCGATGGGGGGCTATGGCTACACCTTC. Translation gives CASSLSMGGYGYTF.

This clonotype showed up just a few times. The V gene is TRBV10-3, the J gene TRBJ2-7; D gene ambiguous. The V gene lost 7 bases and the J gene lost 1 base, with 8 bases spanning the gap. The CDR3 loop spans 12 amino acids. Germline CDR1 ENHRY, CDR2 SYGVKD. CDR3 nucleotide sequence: TGTGCCATCATGGCCGAGTCCTACGAGCAGTACTTC. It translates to CAIMAESYEQYF.

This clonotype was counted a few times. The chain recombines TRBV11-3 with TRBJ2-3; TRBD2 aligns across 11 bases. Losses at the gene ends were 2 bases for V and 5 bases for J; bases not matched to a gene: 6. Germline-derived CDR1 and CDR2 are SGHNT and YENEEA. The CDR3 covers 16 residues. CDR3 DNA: TGTGCCAGCAGCTTATTGGTAGCGGGGGGGATAGATACGCAGTATTTT. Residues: CASSLLVAGGIDTQYF.

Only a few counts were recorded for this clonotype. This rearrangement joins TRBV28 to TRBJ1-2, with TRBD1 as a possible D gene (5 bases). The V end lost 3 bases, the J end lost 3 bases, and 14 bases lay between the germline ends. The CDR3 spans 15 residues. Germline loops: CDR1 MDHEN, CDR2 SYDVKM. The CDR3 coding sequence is TGTGCCAGCAGTTTGAGCTCCAGGGATGACTATGGCTACACCTTC. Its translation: CASSLSSRDDYGYTF.

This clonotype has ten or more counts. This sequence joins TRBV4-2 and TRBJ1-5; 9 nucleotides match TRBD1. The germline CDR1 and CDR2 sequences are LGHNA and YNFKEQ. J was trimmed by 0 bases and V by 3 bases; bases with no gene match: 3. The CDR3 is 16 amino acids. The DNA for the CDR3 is TGTGCCAGCAGCCAGGGACAGGGTCATAGCAATCAGCCCCAGCATTTT. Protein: CASSQGQGHSNQPQHF.

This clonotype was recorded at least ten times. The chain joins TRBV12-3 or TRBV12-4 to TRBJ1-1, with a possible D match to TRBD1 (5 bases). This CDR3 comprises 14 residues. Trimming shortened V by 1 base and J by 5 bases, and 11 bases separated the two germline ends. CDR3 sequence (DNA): TGTGCCAGCAGTTTAGGGGGCAGTAGGACTGAAGCTTTCTTT. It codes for CASSLGGSRTEAFF.

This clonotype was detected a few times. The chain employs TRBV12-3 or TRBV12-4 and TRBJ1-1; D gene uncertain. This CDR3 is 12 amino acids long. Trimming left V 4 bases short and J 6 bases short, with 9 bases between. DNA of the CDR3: TGTGCCAGCAGTTCCTCGCCCCCTGAAGCTTTCTTT. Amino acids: CASSSSPPEAFF.

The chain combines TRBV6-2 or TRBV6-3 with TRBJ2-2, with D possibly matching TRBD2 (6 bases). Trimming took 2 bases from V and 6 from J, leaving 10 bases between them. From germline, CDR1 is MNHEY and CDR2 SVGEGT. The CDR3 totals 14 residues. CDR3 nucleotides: TGTGCCAGCAGTTACGGAGGGTGGTCCGGGGAGCTGTTTTTT. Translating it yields CASSYGGWSGELFF.

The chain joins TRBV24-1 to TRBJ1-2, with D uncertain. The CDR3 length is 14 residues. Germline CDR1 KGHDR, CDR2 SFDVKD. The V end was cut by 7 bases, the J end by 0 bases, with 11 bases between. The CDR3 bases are TGTGCCACCAGCACCGGGAAATCTAACTATGGCTACACCTTC. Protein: CATSTGKSNYGYTF.

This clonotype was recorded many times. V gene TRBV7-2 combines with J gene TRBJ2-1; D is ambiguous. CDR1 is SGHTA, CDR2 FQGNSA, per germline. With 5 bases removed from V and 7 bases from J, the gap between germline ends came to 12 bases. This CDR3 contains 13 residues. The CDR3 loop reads CASSHVGWNEQFF. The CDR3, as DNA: TGTGCCAGCAGCCACGTTGGCTGGAATGAGCAGTTCTTC.